The subject of this entry is one T cell receptor beta chain. This sample was included in a study of T cell changes during pregnancy in multiple sclerosis. The assay was immunoSEQ multiplex PCR, and TCRdb's table has in-frame clones only and misses some. The repertoire holds around 42,000 clones, with approximately 89% as singletons. The germline V gene encodes CDR1 MNHNS and CDR2 SASEGT. V shed 5 bases and J shed 5 bases, with 19 bases lying between them. This CDR3 has 15 amino acids. The TCR sequence derives from a female donor in good health, enrolled as a control in a pregnancy study. The chain couples TRBV6-1 to TRBJ2-7; maybe TRBD2 (6 bases). The source material was peripheral blood, sampled in the first trimester of pregnancy. The CDR3: CASSLSGTGPDEQYF. The CDR3 DNA sequence: TGTGCCAGCAGTCTTTCCGGGACTGGGCCCGACGAGCAGTACTTC.